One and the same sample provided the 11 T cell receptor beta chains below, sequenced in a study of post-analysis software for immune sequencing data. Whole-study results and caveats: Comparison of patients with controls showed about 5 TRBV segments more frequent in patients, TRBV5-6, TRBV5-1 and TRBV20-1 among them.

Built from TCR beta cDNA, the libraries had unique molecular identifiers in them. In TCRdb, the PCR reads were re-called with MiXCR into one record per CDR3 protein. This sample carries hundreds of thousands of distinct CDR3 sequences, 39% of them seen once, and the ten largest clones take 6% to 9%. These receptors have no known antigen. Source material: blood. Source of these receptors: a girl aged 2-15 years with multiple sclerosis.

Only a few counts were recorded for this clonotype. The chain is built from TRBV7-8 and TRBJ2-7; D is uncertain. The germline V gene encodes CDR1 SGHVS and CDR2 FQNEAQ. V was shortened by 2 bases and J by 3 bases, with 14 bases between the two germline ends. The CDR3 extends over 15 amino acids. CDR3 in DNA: TGTGCCAGCAGCTTAAACCACAAGAGAATCTACGAGCAGTACTTC. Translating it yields CASSLNHKRIYEQYF.

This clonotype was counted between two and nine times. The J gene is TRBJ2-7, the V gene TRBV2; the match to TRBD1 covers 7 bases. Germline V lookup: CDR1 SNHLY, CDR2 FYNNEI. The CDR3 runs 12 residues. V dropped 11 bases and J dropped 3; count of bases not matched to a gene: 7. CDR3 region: CAGQGGLYEQYF. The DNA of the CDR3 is TGTGCCGGACAAGGGGGCCTCTACGAGCAGTACTTC.

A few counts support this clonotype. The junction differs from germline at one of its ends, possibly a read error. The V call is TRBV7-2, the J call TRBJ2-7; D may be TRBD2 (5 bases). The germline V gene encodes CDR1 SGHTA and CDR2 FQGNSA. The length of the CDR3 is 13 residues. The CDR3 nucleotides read TGTGCCAGCAGGTTAGCGCCGTCGGGCGAGCAGTACTTC. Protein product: CASRLAPSGEQYF. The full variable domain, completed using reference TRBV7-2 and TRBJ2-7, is GAGVSQSPSNKVTEKGKDVELRCDPISGHTALYWYRQSLGQGLEFLIYFQGNSAPDKSGLPSDRFSAERTGGSVSTLTIQRTQQEDSAVYLCASRLAPSGEQYFGPGTRLTVT.

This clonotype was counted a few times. In DNA form, the CDR3 reads TGTGCCAGCAGCTCCGCGTCGTTTGGGGGAGGCTACACCTTC. Protein: CASSSASFGGGYTF. V usage is TRBV7-6 and J usage is TRBJ1-2, with a tentative D call TRBD1 (5 bases). CDR3 length: 14 residues. V gave up 4 bases and J gave up 8 bases, with 17 bases separating them. Germline CDR1 and CDR2: SGHVS and FNYEAQ.

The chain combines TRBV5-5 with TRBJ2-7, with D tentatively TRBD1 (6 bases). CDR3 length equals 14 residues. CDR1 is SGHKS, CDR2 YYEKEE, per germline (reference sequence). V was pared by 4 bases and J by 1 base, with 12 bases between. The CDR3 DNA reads TGTGCCAGCAGCGCTTACAGGGAATCCTACGAGCAGTACTTC. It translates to CASSAYRESYEQYF.

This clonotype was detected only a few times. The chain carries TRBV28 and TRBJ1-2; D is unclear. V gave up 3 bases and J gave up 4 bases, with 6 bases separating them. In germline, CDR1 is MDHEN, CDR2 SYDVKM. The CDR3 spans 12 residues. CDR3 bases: TGTGCCAGCAGTTTTGCTGGCTATGGCTACACCTTC. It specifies CASSFAGYGYTF.

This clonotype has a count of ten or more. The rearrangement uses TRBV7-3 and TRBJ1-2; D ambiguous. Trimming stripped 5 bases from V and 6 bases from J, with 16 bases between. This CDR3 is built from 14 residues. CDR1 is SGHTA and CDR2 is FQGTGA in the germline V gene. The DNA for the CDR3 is TGTGCCAGCAGCCCCAACCCACTTTCGGATGGCTACACCTTC. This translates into CASSPNPLSDGYTF.

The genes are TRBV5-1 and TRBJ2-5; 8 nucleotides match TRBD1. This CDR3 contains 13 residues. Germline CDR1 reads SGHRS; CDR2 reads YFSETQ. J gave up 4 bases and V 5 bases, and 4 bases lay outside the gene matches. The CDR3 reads CASRPTGVETQYF. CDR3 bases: TGCGCCAGCAGACCGACAGGGGTAGAGACCCAGTACTTC.

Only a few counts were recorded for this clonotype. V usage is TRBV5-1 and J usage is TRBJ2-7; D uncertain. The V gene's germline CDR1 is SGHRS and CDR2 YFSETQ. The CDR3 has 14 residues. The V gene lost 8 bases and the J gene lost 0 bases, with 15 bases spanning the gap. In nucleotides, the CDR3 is TGCGCCAGTACCTCCCTGGGCACCTCCTACGAGCAGTACTTC. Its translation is CASTSLGTSYEQYF.

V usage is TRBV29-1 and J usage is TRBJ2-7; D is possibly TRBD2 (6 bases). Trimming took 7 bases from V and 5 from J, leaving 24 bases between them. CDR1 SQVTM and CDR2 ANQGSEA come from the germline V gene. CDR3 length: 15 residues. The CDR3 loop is CSASPGLLTTDEQYF. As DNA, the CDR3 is TGCAGCGCCTCACCGGGACTCCTCACCACTGACGAGCAGTACTTC.

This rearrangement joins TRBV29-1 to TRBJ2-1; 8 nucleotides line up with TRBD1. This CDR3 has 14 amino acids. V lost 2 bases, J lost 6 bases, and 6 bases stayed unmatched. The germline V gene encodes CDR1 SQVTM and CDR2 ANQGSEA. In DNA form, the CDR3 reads TGCAGCGTTGAATCTGGGACAGGAGTCAATGAGCAGTTCTTC. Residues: CSVESGTGVNEQFF.